This T cell receptor beta chain was sequenced in a study of T cells in Graves' hyperthyroidism and ophthalmopathy. The V segment lost 5 bases and the J segment 0 bases; nucleotides outside the gene matches: 11. Germline-derived CDR1 and CDR2 are ENHRY and SYGVKD. This CDR3 region has 18 residues. RNA transcripts gave rise to amplified TCR beta CDR3 regions. Using the HTBI primer set, a first-round RT-PCR was run on the TCR CDR3. Via MiXCR, TCRdb re-called the multiplex PCR reads, giving one row per CDR3 protein. The sample holds approximately 420,000 distinct CDR3 sequences, roughly 15% seen once. The sequenced material came from blood. V usage is TRBV10-3 and J usage is TRBJ2-3; 10 bases agree with TRBD2. The clonotype originates from a woman under 30 with Graves' hyperthyroidism. CDR3 in amino acids: CAISNLAGVSTSTDTQYF. The CDR3 nucleotides read TGTGCCATCAGTAACCTAGCGGGAGTTTCCACTAGCACAGATACGCAGTATTTT.